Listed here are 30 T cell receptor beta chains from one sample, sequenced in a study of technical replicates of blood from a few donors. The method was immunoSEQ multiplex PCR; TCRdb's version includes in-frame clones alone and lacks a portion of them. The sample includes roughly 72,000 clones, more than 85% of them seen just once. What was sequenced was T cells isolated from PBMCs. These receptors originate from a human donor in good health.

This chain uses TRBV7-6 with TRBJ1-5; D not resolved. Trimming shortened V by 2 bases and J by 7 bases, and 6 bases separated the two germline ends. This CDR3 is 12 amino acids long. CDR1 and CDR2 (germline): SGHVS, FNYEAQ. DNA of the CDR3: TGTGCCAGCAGCTTACTCTACCAGCCCCAGCATTTT. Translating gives CASSLLYQPQHF.

For the CDR3, the DNA is TGTGCCAGCAGCCGACAGGACGCAACTAATGAAAAACTGTTTTTT. Its protein is CASSRQDATNEKLFF. The V and J genes are TRBV7-2 and TRBJ1-4; D is perhaps TRBD1 (6 bases). The CDR3 runs to 15 residues. V was pared by 5 bases and J by 0 bases, with 10 bases between. Germline values: CDR1 SGHTA, CDR2 FQGNSA. The whole variable domain, remainder taken from reference TRBV7-2 and TRBJ1-4, is GAGVSQSPSNKVTEKGKDVELRCDPISGHTALYWYRQSLGQGLEFLIYFQGNSAPDKSGLPSDRFSAERTGGSVSTLTIQRTQQEDSAVYLCASSRQDATNEKLFFGSGTQLSVL.

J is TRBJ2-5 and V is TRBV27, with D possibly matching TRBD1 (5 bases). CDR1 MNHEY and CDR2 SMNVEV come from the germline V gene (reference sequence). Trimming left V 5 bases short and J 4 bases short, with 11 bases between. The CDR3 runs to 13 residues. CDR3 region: CASSGRVGETQYF. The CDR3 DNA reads TGTGCCAGCAGTGGCAGGGTGGGAGAGACCCAGTACTTC.

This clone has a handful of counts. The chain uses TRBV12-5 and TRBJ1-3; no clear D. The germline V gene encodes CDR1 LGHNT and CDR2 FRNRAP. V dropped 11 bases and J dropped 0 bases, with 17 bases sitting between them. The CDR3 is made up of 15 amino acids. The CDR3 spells CASSGAGSSGNTIYF. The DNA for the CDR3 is TGTGCTTCTAGTGGCGCTGGGAGCTCTGGAAACACCATATATTTT.

The CDR3 sequence is CASSGAAINEKLFF. The CDR3 bases are TGTGCCAGCAGCGGAGCAGCGATTAATGAAAAACTGTTTTTT. This chain uses TRBV14 with TRBJ1-4; D gene ambiguous. V was clipped by 5 bases and J by 4 bases, with 11 bases between them. This CDR3 has 14 amino acids. Germline values: CDR1 SGHDN, CDR2 FVKESK.

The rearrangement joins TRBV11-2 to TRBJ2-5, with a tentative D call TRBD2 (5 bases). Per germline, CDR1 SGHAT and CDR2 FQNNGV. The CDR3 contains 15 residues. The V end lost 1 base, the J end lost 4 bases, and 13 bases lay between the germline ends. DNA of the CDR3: TGTGCCAGCAGCTTAGTTAAAGGACTGACAGAGACCCAGTACTTC. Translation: CASSLVKGLTETQYF.

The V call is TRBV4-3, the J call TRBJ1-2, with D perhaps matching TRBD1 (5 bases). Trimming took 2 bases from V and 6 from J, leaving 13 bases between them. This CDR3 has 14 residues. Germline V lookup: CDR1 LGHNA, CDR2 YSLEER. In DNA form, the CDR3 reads TGCGCCAGCAGCCAATGGGGGGAAGGGGATGGCTACACCTTC. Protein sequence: CASSQWGEGDGYTF.

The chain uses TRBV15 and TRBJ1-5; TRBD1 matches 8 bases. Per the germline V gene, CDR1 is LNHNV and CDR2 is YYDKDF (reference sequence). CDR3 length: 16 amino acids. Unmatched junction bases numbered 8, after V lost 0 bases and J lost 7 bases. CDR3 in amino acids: CATSRDRGQAGQPQHF. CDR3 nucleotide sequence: TGTGCCACCAGCAGAGATCGGGGACAGGCAGGCCAGCCCCAGCATTTT.

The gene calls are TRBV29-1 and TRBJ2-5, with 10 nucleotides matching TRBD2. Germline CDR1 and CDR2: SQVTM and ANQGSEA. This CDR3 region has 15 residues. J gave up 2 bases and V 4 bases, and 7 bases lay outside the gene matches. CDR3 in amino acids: CSVGRPSGGQETQYF. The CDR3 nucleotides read TGCAGCGTTGGAAGGCCTAGCGGGGGACAAGAGACCCAGTACTTC.

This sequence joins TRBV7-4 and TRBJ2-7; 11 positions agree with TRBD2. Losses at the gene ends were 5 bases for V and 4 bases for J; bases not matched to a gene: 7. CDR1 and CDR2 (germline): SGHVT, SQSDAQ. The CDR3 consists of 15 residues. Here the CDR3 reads CASSLGLAGRYEQYF. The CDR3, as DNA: TGTGCCAGCAGCCTCGGACTAGCGGGTAGGTACGAGCAGTACTTC.

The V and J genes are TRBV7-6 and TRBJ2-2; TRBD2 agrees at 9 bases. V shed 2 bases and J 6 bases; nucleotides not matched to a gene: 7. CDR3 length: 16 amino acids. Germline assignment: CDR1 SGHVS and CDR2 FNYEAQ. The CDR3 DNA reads TGTGCCAGCAGCTTAATTTCAGCGGGAGGTTCCGGGGAGCTGTTTTTT. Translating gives CASSLISAGGSGELFF.

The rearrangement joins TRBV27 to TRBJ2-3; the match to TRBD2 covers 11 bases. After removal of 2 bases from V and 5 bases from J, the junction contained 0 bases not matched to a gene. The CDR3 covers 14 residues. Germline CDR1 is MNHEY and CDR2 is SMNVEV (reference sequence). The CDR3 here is CASSLGLAGDTQYF. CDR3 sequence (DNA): TGTGCCAGCAGTTTAGGACTAGCGGGAGATACGCAGTATTTT.

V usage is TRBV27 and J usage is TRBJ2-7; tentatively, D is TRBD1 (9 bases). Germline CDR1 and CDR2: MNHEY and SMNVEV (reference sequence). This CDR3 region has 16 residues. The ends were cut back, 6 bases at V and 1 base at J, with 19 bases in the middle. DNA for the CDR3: TGTGCCAGCAGGCCGGGGGGGGGACAGGGATCCTACGAGCAGTACTTC. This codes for CASRPGGGQGSYEQYF.

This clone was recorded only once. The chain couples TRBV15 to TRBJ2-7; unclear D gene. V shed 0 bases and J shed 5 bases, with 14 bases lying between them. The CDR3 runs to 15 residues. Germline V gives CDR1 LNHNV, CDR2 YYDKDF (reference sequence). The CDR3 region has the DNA TGTGCCACCAGCAGAGATTACTCTGTTTTCCACGAGCAGTACTTC. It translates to CATSRDYSVFHEQYF.

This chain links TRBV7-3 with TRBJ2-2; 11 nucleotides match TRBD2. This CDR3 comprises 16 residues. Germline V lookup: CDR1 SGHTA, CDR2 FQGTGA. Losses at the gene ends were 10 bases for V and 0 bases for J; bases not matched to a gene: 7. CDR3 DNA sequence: TGTGCCACCTTAGTGGGACTAGCGGCGAACACCGGGGAGCTGTTTTTT. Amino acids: CATLVGLAANTGELFF.

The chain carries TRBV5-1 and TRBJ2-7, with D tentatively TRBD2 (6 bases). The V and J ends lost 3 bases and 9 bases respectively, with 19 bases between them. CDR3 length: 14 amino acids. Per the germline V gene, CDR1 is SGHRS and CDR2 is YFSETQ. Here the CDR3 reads CASSSDGTPSMQYF. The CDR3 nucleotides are TGCGCCAGCAGCTCAGACGGGACTCCAAGTATGCAGTACTTC.

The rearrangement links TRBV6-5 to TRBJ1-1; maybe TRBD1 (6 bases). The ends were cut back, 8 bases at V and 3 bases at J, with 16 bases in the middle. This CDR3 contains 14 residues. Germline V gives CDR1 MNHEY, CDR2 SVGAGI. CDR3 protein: CASGFGGGYTEAFF. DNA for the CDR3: TGTGCCAGCGGATTTGGGGGCGGCTACACTGAAGCTTTCTTT.

As DNA, the CDR3 is TGCGCCAGCAGTGAGCTCGGGAGCGGCACTATTTACGAGCAGTACTTC. It translates to CASSELGSGTIYEQYF. The chain carries TRBV5-1 and TRBJ2-7, with D possibly being TRBD2 (6 bases). The CDR3 spans 16 residues. Germline lookup yields CDR1 SGHRS and CDR2 YFSETQ. Trimming removed 5 bases from V and 4 bases from J, with 22 bases in between.

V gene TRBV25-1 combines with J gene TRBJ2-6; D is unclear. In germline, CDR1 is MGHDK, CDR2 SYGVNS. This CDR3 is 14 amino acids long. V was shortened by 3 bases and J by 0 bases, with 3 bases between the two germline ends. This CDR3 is CASSDLSGANVLTF. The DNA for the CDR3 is TGTGCCAGCAGTGATCTCTCTGGGGCCAACGTCCTGACTTTC.

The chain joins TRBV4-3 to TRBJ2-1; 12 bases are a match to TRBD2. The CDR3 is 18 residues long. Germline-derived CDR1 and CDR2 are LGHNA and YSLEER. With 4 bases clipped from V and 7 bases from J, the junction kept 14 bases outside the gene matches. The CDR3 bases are TGCGCCAGCAGCCCCCGGCTAGCGGGAGGGCCTAAATCAAATGAGCAGTTCTTC. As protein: CASSPRLAGGPKSNEQFF.

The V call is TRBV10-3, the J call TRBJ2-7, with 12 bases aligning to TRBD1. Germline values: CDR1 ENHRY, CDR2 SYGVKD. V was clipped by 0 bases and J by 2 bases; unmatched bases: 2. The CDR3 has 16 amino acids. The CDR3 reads CAISESGQGAAYEQYF. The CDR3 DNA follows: TGTGCCATCAGTGAGTCGGGACAGGGGGCAGCCTACGAGCAGTACTTC.

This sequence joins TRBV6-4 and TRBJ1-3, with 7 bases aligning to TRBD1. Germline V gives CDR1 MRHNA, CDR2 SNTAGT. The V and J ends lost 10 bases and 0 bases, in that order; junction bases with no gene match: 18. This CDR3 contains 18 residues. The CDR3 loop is CAITGTELLVGSGNTIYF. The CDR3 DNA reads TGTGCCATCACCGGGACAGAGCTGTTAGTAGGCTCTGGAAACACCATATATTTT.

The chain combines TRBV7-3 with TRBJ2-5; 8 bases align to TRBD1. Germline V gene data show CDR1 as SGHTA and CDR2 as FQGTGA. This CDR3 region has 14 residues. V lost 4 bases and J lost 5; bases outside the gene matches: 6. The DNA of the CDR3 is TGTGCCAGCAGCTCAGGACAGGGCTGGGAGACCCAGTACTTC. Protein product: CASSSGQGWETQYF.

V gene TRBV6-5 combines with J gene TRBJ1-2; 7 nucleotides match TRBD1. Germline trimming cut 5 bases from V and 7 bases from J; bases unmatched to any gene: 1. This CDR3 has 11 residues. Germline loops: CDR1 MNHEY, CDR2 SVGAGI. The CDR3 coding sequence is TGTGCCAGCAGTCACAGGGGTGGCTACACCTTC. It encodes CASSHRGGYTF.

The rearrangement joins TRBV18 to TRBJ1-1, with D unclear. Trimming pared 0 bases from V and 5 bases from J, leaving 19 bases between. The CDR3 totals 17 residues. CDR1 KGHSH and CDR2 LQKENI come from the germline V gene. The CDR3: CASSPPVGEVGRTEAFF. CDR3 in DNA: TGTGCCAGCTCACCACCGGTCGGGGAGGTCGGAAGAACTGAAGCTTTCTTT. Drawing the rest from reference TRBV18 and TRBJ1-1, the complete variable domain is NAGVMQNPRHLVRRRGQEARLRCSPMKGHSHVYWYRQLPEEGLKFMVYLQKENIIDESGMPKERFSAEFPKEGPSILRIQQVVRGDSAAYFCASSPPVGEVGRTEAFFGQGTRLTVV.

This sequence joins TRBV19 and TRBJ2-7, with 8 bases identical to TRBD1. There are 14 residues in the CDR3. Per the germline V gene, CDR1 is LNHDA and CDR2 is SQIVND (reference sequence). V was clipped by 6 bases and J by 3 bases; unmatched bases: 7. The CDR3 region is CASSPGTGDYEQYF. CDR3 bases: TGTGCCAGTAGCCCCGGGACAGGAGACTACGAGCAGTACTTC. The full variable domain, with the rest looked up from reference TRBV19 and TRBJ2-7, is DGGITQSPKYLFRKEGQNVTLSCEQNLNHDAMYWYRQDPGQGLRLIYYSQIVNDFQKGDIAEGYSVSREKKESFPLTVTSAQKNPTAFYLCASSPGTGDYEQYFGPGTRLTVT.

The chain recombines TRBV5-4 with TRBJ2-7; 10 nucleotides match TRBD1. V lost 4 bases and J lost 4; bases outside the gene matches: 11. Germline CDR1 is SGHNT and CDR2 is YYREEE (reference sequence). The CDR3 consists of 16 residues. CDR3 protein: CASSRPQGQGRYEQYF. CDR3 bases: TGTGCCAGCAGCCGGCCCCAGGGACAGGGGCGTTACGAGCAGTACTTC.

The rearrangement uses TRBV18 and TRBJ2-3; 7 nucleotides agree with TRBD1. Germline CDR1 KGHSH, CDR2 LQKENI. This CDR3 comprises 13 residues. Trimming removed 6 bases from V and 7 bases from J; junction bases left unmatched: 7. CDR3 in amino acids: CASSLLGQHTQYF. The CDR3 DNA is TGTGCCAGCTCGCTATTGGGACAGCATACGCAGTATTTT.

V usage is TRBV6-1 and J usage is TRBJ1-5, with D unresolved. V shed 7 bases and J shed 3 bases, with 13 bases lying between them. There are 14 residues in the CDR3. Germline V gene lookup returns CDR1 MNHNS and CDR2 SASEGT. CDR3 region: CASIRGGINQPQHF. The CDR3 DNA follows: TGTGCCAGCATAAGAGGAGGAATCAATCAGCCCCAGCATTTT.

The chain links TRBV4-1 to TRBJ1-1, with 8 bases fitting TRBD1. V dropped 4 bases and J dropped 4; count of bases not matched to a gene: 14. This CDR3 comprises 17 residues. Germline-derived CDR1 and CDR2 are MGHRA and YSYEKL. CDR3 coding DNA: TGCGCCAGCAGCCTCCTTGGACAGGGCCCTGGGGGCACTGAAGCTTTCTTT. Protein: CASSLLGQGPGGTEAFF.